The 10 T cell receptor beta chains given below trace back to one sample, sequenced in a study of cytomegalovirus exposure and HLA in healthy donors. The assay was immunoSEQ multiplex PCR, and TCRdb's table has in-frame clones only and misses some. In the table there are nearly 200,000 clones, 65% to 90% of which are singletons. Input material: PBMCs. The receptors originated from a woman younger than 45 in good health and CMV-seropositive.

The V call is TRBV2, the J call TRBJ2-7; 11 bases match TRBD1. Germline CDR1 SNHLY, CDR2 FYNNEI. Germline trimming cut 6 bases from V and 2 bases from J; bases unmatched to any gene: 12. The CDR3 covers 17 residues. Written as DNA, the CDR3 is TGTGCCAGCAGCACGGGACAGGGGGTCATTGGCACCTACGAGCAGTACTTC. It encodes CASSTGQGVIGTYEQYF.

The chain recombines TRBV19 with TRBJ2-1; 11 bases line up with TRBD2. CDR1 is LNHDA, CDR2 SQIVND, per germline (reference sequence). The junction had 3 bases not matched to a gene; V was cut back by 1 base and J by 7 bases. The CDR3 loop spans 15 amino acids. The CDR3 here is CASSIVAGGQNEQFF. As DNA, the CDR3 is TGTGCCAGTAGTATAGTAGCGGGAGGGCAGAATGAGCAGTTCTTC.

The J gene is TRBJ2-7, the V gene TRBV5-5, with unresolved D. Germline CDR1 reads SGHKS; CDR2 reads YYEKEE (reference sequence). The CDR3 contains 16 residues. Trimming cost V 0 bases and J 5 bases, with 18 bases left between them. Written as DNA, the CDR3 is TGTGCCAGCAGCTTGGGACATGTTGTTTCCCTTGACGAGCAGTACTTC. Its protein is CASSLGHVVSLDEQYF.

J is TRBJ1-2 and V is TRBV5-1, with TRBD1 matching 12 bases. CDR1 and CDR2 (germline): SGHRS, YFSETQ. The V gene end was trimmed by 3 bases and the J gene end by 8 bases; junction bases not matched to a gene: 8. This CDR3 spans 15 amino acids. The CDR3 spells CASSWWGQGAQGYTF. The CDR3 DNA reads TGCGCCAGCAGCTGGTGGGGACAGGGGGCGCAGGGCTACACCTTC. Full variable domain (outside the CDR3, taken from reference TRBV5-1 and TRBJ1-2): KAGVTQTPRYLIKTRGQQVTLSCSPISGHRSVSWYQQTPGQGLQFLFEYFSETQRNKGNFPGRFSGRQFSNSRSEMNVSTLELGDSALYLCASSWWGQGAQGYTFGSGTRLTVV.

The rearrangement links TRBV5-1 to TRBJ2-7; tentative D call: TRBD1 (5 bases). V was shortened by 3 bases and J by 4 bases, with 8 bases between the two germline ends. From germline, CDR1 is SGHRS and CDR2 YFSETQ. The CDR3 length is 12 residues. The CDR3 region is CASSSRQYEQYF. The CDR3 bases are TGCGCCAGCAGCTCCCGACAGTACGAGCAGTACTTC.

CDR3 sequence reads: CASSLWEGITDTQYF. In DNA, the CDR3 is TGTGCCAGCAGTTTATGGGAGGGCATCACAGATACGCAGTATTTT. The chain uses TRBV27 and TRBJ2-3; the match to TRBD2 covers 7 bases. The junction had 3 bases not matched to a gene; V was cut back by 1 base and J by 2 bases. The CDR3 is 15 residues long. Looked up from germline, CDR1 is MNHEY and CDR2 is SMNVEV (reference sequence).

The chain recombines TRBV5-4 with TRBJ2-1; 9 bases align to TRBD2. This CDR3 is 15 amino acids long. The germline gives CDR1 SGHNT, CDR2 YYREEE (reference sequence). J gave up 5 bases and V 2 bases, and 5 bases lay outside the gene matches. CDR3 amino acids: CASSFKLAGNNEQFF. The CDR3 DNA reads as TGTGCCAGCAGCTTTAAACTAGCGGGCAACAATGAGCAGTTCTTC.

The chain uses TRBV6-1 and TRBJ1-5, with D tentatively TRBD1 (5 bases). The length of the CDR3 is 15 residues. The germline V gene has CDR1 MNHNS and CDR2 SASEGT. V was pared by 4 bases and J by 4 bases, with 14 bases between. The CDR3 region has the DNA TGTGCCAGCAGTGGCGGCAGGGTCGCAAATCAGCCCCAGCATTTT. Its translation is CASSGGRVANQPQHF.

This chain connects TRBV5-1 to TRBJ2-1; 10 bases align to TRBD2. Germline CDR1 is SGHRS and CDR2 is YFSETQ. There are 17 residues in the CDR3. After removal of 2 bases from V and 3 bases from J, the junction contained 8 bases not matched to a gene. The CDR3 spells CASSLDEREGFYNEQFF. CDR3 DNA sequence: TGCGCCAGCAGCTTAGATGAGCGGGAGGGATTCTACAATGAGCAGTTCTTC.

The genes are TRBV29-1 and TRBJ2-1, with 8 bases identical to TRBD1. CDR1 and CDR2 from the germline V gene are SQVTM and ANQGSEA. V shed 4 bases, J shed 9 bases, and the junction held 11 bases outside the gene matches. The length of the CDR3 is 14 residues. Here the CDR3 DNA reads TGCAGCGTTGGGAAGGCAGGGGGCACAAGTGAGCAGTTCTTC. It specifies CSVGKAGGTSEQFF.